The T cell receptor (beta chain) under discussion was sequenced for a study of blood T cell repertoires in COVID-19. In the study overall: Spain, Italy and the United States supplied samples that represented acute and convalescent COVID-19.

CDR1 LNHDA and CDR2 SQIVND come from the germline V gene (reference sequence). CDR3 length: 18 residues. The V end was cut by 2 bases, the J end by 0 bases, with 14 bases between. There are a few counts of this clone. As processed by the authors: Estimation of nucleated cell counts was performed using reference gene primer amplification. Measured with immunoSEQ multiplex PCR; TCRdb has only the in-frame clones, and not every one. For V, J and clone size, that table is used; D and trimming come from the DNA. The sample has about 440,000 clones, around nine tenths seen once. The specimen was peripheral blood. This receptor was identified in a woman younger than 45 with acute or convalescent COVID-19. The chain has TRBV19 and TRBJ2-6; a possible D gene is TRBD1 (5 bases). The CDR3 DNA is TGTGCCAGTAGTATAACGGGCAGGGCCAGCTCTGGGGCCAACGTCCTGACTTTC. Translating gives CASSITGRASSGANVLTF. The variable domain in full, with the rest retrieved from reference TRBV19 and TRBJ2-6, is DGGITQSPKYLFRKEGQNVTLSCEQNLNHDAMYWYRQDPGQGLRLIYYSQIVNDFQKGDIAEGYSVSREKKESFPLTVTSAQKNPTAFYLCASSITGRASSGANVLTFGAGSRLTVL.